The 24 T cell receptor beta chains presented below share a single source sample, sequenced in a study of blood T cell repertoires in COVID-19. The table came from immunoSEQ multiplex PCR; TCRdb's copy has only in-frame clones and leaves some out. The table includes roughly 110,000 clones, 75% to 95% detected once. The specimen was peripheral blood. Receptors originate from a woman aged 30 to 39 with acute or convalescent COVID-19.

The rearrangement joins TRBV5-1 to TRBJ1-3; D is possibly TRBD1 (6 bases). Germline V gene data show CDR1 as SGHRS and CDR2 as YFSETQ. The ends were cut back, 5 bases at V and 2 bases at J, with 8 bases in the middle. The CDR3 loop spans 13 amino acids. CDR3 in amino acids: CASRRGTGNTIYF. In DNA, the CDR3 is TGCGCCAGCAGAAGGGGGACTGGAAACACCATATATTTT.

This chain joins TRBV9 and TRBJ1-3; D gene uncertain. The CDR3 has 15 residues. V dropped 0 bases and J dropped 0 bases, with 7 bases sitting between them. CDR1 is SGDLS, CDR2 YYNGEE, per germline. The CDR3 protein is CASSVAGFSGNTIYF. CDR3 coding DNA: TGTGCCAGCAGCGTAGCCGGGTTCTCTGGAAACACCATATATTTT.

This clone came up once. The chain recombines TRBV15 with TRBJ1-1; D gene unclear. This CDR3 comprises 13 residues. Germline CDR1 is LNHNV and CDR2 is YYDKDF (reference sequence). The V and J ends lost 4 bases and 3 bases respectively, with 9 bases between them. CDR3 nucleotide sequence: TGTGCCACCAGCAAACCTAGGCACACTGAAGCTTTCTTT. It codes for CATSKPRHTEAFF.

This clone has only one observation. The rearrangement links TRBV30 to TRBJ1-4; D may be TRBD1 (5 bases). V was clipped by 0 bases and J by 3 bases, with 8 bases between them. This CDR3 contains 14 residues. Germline CDR1 reads GTSNPN; CDR2 reads SVGIG (reference sequence). This CDR3 reads CAWSVGGSNEKLFF. For the CDR3, the DNA is TGTGCCTGGAGTGTCGGGGGTTCTAATGAAAAACTGTTTTTT.

This chain links TRBV9 with TRBJ1-1; 8 bases are shared with TRBD1. Germline V gene sequence: CDR1 SGDLS, CDR2 YYNGEE. Trimming at V came to 3 bases and at J to 1 base, leaving 2 bases not matched to a gene. The CDR3 runs 14 residues. The CDR3 nucleotides are TGTGCCAGCAGCGCGGGGACAGGGAACACTGAAGCTTTCTTT. Protein sequence: CASSAGTGNTEAFF.

The rearrangement uses TRBV4-3 and TRBJ2-2; D is unresolved. CDR3 length: 16 amino acids. The V gene lost 0 bases and the J gene lost 1 base, with 9 bases spanning the gap. CDR1 is LGHNA, CDR2 YSLEER, per germline. CDR3 bases: TGCGCCAGCAGCCAAGATCCCAGAATGAACACCGGGGAGCTGTTTTTT. Its translation: CASSQDPRMNTGELFF.

This clone has more than one count but fewer than ten. V usage is TRBV6-5 and J usage is TRBJ2-5, with 12 bases identical to TRBD1. Germline assignment: CDR1 MNHEY and CDR2 SVGAGI. This CDR3 has 15 residues. The V gene end was trimmed by 5 bases and the J gene end by 5 bases; junction bases not matched to a gene: 6. The CDR3 DNA reads as TGTGCCAGCAGTACTGGGACAGGGGGCTGGGAGACCCAGTACTTC. Translating gives CASSTGTGGWETQYF.

This clone was recorded only once. The chain employs TRBV9 and TRBJ2-7; possibly TRBD1 for D (6 bases). The CDR3 runs to 16 residues. Germline CDR1 and CDR2: SGDLS and YYNGEE. V was shortened by 4 bases and J by 5 bases, with 22 bases between the two germline ends. CDR3 DNA: TGTGCCAGCAGCCTAAGGGGGAGCCAGAGCTTGGACGAGCAGTACTTC. Its translation: CASSLRGSQSLDEQYF.

The chain carries TRBV28 and TRBJ2-7, with 7 bases that match TRBD2. CDR1 MDHEN and CDR2 SYDVKM come from the germline V gene. The CDR3 has 13 residues. Germline trimming cut 11 bases from V and 2 bases from J; bases unmatched to any gene: 9. CDR3 in amino acids: CAGGGTPTYEQYF. CDR3 sequence (DNA): TGTGCCGGGGGGGGGACGCCTACCTACGAGCAGTACTTC.

The chain recombines TRBV6-2 or TRBV6-3 with TRBJ1-4, with D possibly TRBD1 on 5 matching bases. Germline CDR1 reads MNHEY; CDR2 reads SVGEGT. Trimming removed 6 bases from V and 5 bases from J, with 13 bases in between. This CDR3 has 14 amino acids. DNA of the CDR3: TGTGCCAGCAGCTTTGACAGCCCGAATGAAAAACTGTTTTTT. Translation: CASSFDSPNEKLFF.

The chain couples TRBV9 to TRBJ1-2; TRBD1 aligns across 8 bases. CDR3 length equals 14 residues. The germline V gene encodes CDR1 SGDLS and CDR2 YYNGEE. J was trimmed by 4 bases and V by 3 bases; bases with no gene match: 5. The CDR3 sequence: CASSAGQGSYGYTF. The CDR3 DNA is TGTGCCAGCAGCGCCGGACAGGGTTCCTATGGCTACACCTTC.

The chain links TRBV11-3 to TRBJ2-7; 7 bases line up with TRBD1. The J segment lost 0 bases and the V segment lost 5 bases, leaving 4 bases of the junction unmatched. This CDR3 has 14 residues. CDR1 and CDR2 from the germline V gene are SGHNT and YENEEA. CDR3 sequence reads: CASSRDRISYEQYF. Written as DNA, the CDR3 is TGTGCCAGCAGCCGGGACAGAATCTCCTACGAGCAGTACTTC.

The J gene is TRBJ2-1, the V gene TRBV10-3, with 7 bases matching TRBD1. J was trimmed by 8 bases and V by 7 bases; bases with no gene match: 8. Germline assignment: CDR1 ENHRY and CDR2 SYGVKD. The CDR3 totals 13 residues. The CDR3 protein is CAITGTALDEQFF. The CDR3 nucleotides read TGTGCCATCACCGGGACAGCTCTTGATGAGCAGTTCTTC.

This chain joins TRBV28 and TRBJ1-5; D possibly corresponds to TRBD1 (5 bases). CDR3 length: 13 residues. CDR1 is MDHEN, CDR2 SYDVKM, per germline. V was trimmed by 7 bases and J by 7 bases, leaving 14 bases between them. CDR3 residues: CASIGGGRQPQHF. DNA of the CDR3: TGTGCCAGCATCGGGGGGGGTAGGCAGCCCCAGCATTTT.

V and J are TRBV28 and TRBJ1-5; 7 positions agree with TRBD1. Germline trimming cut 10 bases from V and 2 bases from J; bases unmatched to any gene: 17. Germline V CDR1 and CDR2: MDHEN, SYDVKM. The CDR3 sequence is 17 residues long. CDR3: CATLSSTGFFRNQPQHF. CDR3 DNA: TGTGCCACTCTCTCTTCGACAGGGTTTTTTCGCAATCAGCCCCAGCATTTT.

The J gene is TRBJ1-4, the V gene TRBV10-3, with D uncertain. CDR1 is ENHRY, CDR2 SYGVKD, per germline. V gave up 9 bases and J gave up 2 bases, with 16 bases separating them. The CDR3 is made up of 15 amino acids. The CDR3 region is CAITAANRTNEKLFF. The CDR3 nucleotides read TGTGCCATTACAGCGGCCAATCGGACTAATGAAAAACTGTTTTTT.

This clone came up a few times. This chain joins TRBV10-2 and TRBJ1-2; no clear D. The CDR3 loop spans 13 amino acids. Trimming took 7 bases from V and 6 from J, leaving 15 bases between them. The germline gives CDR1 WSHSY, CDR2 SAAADI. The CDR3 DNA reads as TGCGCCAGCACGCACCCCTCAGGCCATGGCTACACCTTC. Translating gives CASTHPSGHGYTF.

The rearrangement joins TRBV28 to TRBJ2-3; TRBD2 aligns across 9 bases. J was trimmed by 0 bases and V by 5 bases; bases with no gene match: 12. This CDR3 is built from 18 residues. Germline loops: CDR1 MDHEN, CDR2 SYDVKM. CDR3 sequence (DNA): TGTGCCAGCAGTATGACTAGCGGAAGGGACGCTAGCACAGATACGCAGTATTTT. Amino acids: CASSMTSGRDASTDTQYF.

The chain has TRBV27 and TRBJ1-2, with D possibly matching TRBD1 (5 bases). Trimming took off 10 bases at V and 4 bases at J, with 22 bases between the two ends. CDR1 is MNHEY, CDR2 SMNVEV, per germline (reference sequence). The CDR3 runs 15 residues. CDR3 protein: CATRPGGGRFYGYTF. As DNA, the CDR3 is TGTGCCACCCGCCCGGGGGGGGGTCGTTTCTATGGCTACACCTTC.

The V and J genes are TRBV24-1 and TRBJ1-2; D perhaps matches TRBD1 (5 bases). Germline V gene lookup returns CDR1 KGHDR and CDR2 SFDVKD. The CDR3 contains 12 residues. V was pared by 7 bases and J by 8 bases, with 13 bases between. This chain's CDR3 is CATRSRVSGYTF. The CDR3 region has the DNA TGTGCCACCAGAAGCAGGGTGTCGGGCTACACCTTC.

The rearrangement links TRBV2 to TRBJ1-2; 8 bases fit TRBD1. V shed 7 bases, J shed 4 bases, and the junction held 8 bases outside the gene matches. The CDR3 is 14 residues long. The germline V gene encodes CDR1 SNHLY and CDR2 FYNNEI. The CDR3 DNA sequence: TGTGCCAGCATTACCGGACAGGGCTCCTATGGCTACACCTTC. Its protein product is CASITGQGSYGYTF.

J is TRBJ1-1 and V is TRBV4-3; tentatively, D is TRBD1 (6 bases). The germline V and J ends were trimmed by 0 bases and 6 bases, with 8 bases remaining between them. The V gene's germline CDR1 is LGHNA and CDR2 YSLEER. This CDR3 is built from 13 residues. CDR3 residues: CASSQDDRPEAFF. CDR3 coding DNA: TGCGCCAGCAGCCAAGATGACAGGCCTGAAGCTTTCTTT.

The chain recombines TRBV6-5 with TRBJ1-1, with D possibly matching TRBD1 (5 bases). The CDR3 is 15 amino acids. Per the germline V gene, CDR1 is MNHEY and CDR2 is SVGAGI. V was clipped by 2 bases and J by 1 base, with 11 bases between them. In DNA, the CDR3 is TGTGCCAGCAGTTACCCGGGGGTCGGGAACACTGAAGCTTTCTTT. It yields the protein CASSYPGVGNTEAFF.

This clone has just a few counts. This sequence joins TRBV30 and TRBJ1-1; D might be TRBD1 (6 bases). The germline V and J ends were trimmed by 8 bases and 5 bases, with 9 bases remaining between them. The germline V gene has CDR1 GTSNPN and CDR2 SVGIG (reference sequence). CDR3 length equals 10 residues. CDR3 nucleotides: TGTGCCGGGGGGGCTACTGAAGCTTTCTTT. It specifies CAGGATEAFF.